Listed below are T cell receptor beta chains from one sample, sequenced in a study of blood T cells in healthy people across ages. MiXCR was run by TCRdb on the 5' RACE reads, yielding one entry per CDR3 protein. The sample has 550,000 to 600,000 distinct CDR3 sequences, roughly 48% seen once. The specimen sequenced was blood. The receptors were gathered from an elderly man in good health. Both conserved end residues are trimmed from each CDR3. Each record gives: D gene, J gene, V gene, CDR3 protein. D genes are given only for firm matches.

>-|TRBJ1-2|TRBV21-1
ASTRSGVRYGYT
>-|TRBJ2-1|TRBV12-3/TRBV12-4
ASSWRAQSNEQF
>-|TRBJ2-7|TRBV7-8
ASSYPGGPCSYEQY
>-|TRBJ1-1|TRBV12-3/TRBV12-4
ASSRTGRNTEAF
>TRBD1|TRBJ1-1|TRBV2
ASSFPGGQTEAF
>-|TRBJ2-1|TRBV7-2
ASTLTGLDGEQF
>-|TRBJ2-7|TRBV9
ASSPPARGNEQY
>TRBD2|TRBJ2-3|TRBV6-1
ASSRTSGGTTDTQY
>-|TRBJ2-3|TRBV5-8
ASSLVQYQPQY
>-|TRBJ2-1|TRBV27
ASSLNLLGEQF
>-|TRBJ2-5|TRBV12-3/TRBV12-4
ASALAAVRETQY
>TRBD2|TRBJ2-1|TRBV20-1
SAWGLGNEQF
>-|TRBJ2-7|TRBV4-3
ASSHVGQRYEQY
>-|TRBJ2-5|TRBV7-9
ASSLGVLGGQETQY
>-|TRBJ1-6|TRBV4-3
ASSQDTGRNSPLH
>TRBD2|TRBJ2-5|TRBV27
ASSSRSGRGETQY
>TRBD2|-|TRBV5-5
ASSLSAGASPMDEQY
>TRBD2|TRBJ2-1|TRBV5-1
ASSPQARAGYNEQF
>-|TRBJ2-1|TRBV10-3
AISESNPSYNEQF
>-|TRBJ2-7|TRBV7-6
ASSQRVGGYEQY
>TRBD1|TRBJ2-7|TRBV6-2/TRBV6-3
ASGDRAIEQY
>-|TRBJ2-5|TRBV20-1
SAGNQY
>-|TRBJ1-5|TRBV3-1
ASSPTSNQPQH
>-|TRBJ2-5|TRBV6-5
TSKQGLSETQY
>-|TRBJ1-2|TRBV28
AIYGGSCYT
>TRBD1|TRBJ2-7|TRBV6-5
ASSPTTGSYEQY
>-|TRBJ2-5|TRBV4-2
ASSLVSGAQGTQY